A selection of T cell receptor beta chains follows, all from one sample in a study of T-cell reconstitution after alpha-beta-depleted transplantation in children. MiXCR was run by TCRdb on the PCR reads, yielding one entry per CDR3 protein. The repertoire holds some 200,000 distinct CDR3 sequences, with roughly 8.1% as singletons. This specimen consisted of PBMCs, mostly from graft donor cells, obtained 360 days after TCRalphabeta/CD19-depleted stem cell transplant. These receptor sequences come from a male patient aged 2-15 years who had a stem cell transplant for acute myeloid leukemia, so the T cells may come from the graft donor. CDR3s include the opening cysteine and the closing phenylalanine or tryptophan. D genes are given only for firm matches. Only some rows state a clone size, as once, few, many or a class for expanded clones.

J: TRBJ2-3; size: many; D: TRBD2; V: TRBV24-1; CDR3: CATILAGARGPRYTQYF; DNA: TGTGCCACCATTCTAGCGGGGGCTCGCGGCCCCCGATATACGCAGTATTTT
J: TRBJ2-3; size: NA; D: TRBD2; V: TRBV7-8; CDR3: CASSPRAGTSYLTDTQYF; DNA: TGTGCCAGCAGCCCACGTGCCGGGACTAGCTACCTCACAGATACGCAGTATTTT
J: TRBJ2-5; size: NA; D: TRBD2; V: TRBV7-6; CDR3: CASSLASGGNAQETQYF; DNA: TGTGCCAGCAGCTTAGCTAGCGGGGGGAACGCCCAAGAGACCCAGTACTTC
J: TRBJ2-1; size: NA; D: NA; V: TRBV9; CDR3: CASSALGVLTYNEQFF; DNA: TGTGCCAGCAGCGCTTTAGGGGTCCTTACCTACAATGAGCAGTTCTTC
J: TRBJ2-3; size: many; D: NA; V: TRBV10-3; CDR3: CAISVSPQRGGTDTQYF; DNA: TGTGCCATCAGTGTCTCCCCCCAGAGGGGGGGCACAGATACGCAGTATTTT
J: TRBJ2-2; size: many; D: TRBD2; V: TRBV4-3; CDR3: CASSQELAGGNTGELFF; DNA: TGCGCCAGCAGCCAAGAACTAGCGGGCGGCAACACCGGGGAGCTGTTTTTT
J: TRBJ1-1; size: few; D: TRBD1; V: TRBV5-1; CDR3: CASSLDPGQGKTEAFF; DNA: TGCGCCAGCAGCTTGGATCCGGGACAGGGAAAAACTGAAGCTTTCTTT
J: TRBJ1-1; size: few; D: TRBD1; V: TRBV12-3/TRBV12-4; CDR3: CASSLSDRVEAFF; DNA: TGTGCCAGCAGTTTATCTGACAGGGTGGAAGCTTTCTTT
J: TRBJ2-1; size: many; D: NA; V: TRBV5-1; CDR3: CASSWGGSYNEQFF; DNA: TGCGCCAGCAGCTGGGGAGGATCCTACAATGAGCAGTTCTTC
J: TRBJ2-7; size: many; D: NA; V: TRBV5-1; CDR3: CASSLGGETYEQYF; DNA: TGCGCCAGCAGCTTGGGTGGGGAAACCTACGAGCAGTACTTC
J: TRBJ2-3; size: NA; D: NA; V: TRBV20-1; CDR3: CSATTPQGYGTDTQYF; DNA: TGCAGTGCTACCACACCCCAGGGTTATGGCACAGATACGCAGTATTTT
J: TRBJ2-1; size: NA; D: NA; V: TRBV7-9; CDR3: CASSLGTHEQFF; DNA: TGTGCCAGCAGCTTAGGCACTCATGAGCAGTTCTTC
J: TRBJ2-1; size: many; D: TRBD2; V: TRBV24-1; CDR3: CATSLSGSSGEQFF; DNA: TGTGCCACCAGCCTAAGCGGGAGTAGCGGTGAGCAGTTCTTC
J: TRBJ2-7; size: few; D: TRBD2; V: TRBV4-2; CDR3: CASSPRRGVGTVSYEQYF; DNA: TGTGCCAGCAGCCCACGACGGGGGGTCGGTACTGTCTCCTACGAGCAGTACTTC
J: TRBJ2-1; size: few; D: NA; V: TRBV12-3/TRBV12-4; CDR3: CASRPAPGPYNEQFF; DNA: TGTGCCAGCAGACCCGCACCAGGCCCCTACAATGAGCAGTTCTTC
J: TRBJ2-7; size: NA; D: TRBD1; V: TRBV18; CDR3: CASSLGQGINEQYF; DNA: TGTGCCAGCTCACTTGGACAGGGGATAAACGAGCAGTACTTC
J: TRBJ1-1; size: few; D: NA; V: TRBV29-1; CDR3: CSGGRLNTEAFF; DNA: TGCAGCGGGGGACGGTTGAACACTGAAGCTTTCTTT
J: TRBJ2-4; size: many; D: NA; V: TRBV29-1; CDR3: CSVGDLAKNIQYF; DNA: TGCAGCGTTGGGGATTTAGCCAAAAACATTCAGTACTTC
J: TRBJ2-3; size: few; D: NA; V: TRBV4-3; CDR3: CASSPILASDTQYF; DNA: TGCGCCAGCAGCCCGATTCTAGCGTCAGATACGCAGTATTTT
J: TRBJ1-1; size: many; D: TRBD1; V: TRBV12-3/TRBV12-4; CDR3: CASSVRQGTEAFF; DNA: TGTGCCAGCAGTGTCAGACAGGGTACTGAAGCTTTCTTT
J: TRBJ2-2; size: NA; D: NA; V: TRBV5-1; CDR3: CASSLRRAELFF; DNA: TGCGCCAGCAGCTTACGACGCGCGGAGCTGTTTTTT
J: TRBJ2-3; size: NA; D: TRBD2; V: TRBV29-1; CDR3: CSVGGLAADTDTQYF; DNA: TGCAGCGTTGGCGGGCTAGCGGCAGACACAGATACGCAGTATTTT
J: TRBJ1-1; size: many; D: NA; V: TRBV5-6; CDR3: CASSFITEAFF; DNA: TGTGCCAGCAGCTTCATCACTGAAGCTTTCTTT
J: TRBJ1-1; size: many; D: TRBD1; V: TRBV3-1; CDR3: CASTQGAYTEAFF; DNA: TGTGCCAGCACCCAGGGGGCGTACACTGAAGCTTTCTTT
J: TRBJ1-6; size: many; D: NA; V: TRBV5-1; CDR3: CASSLTQGRGSPLHF; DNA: TGCGCCAGCAGCTTGACACAGGGAAGAGGATCACCCCTCCACTTT
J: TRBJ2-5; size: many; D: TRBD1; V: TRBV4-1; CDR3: CASSQDQQRDSVWETQYF; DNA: TGCGCCAGCAGCCAAGATCAGCAAAGGGACAGCGTATGGGAGACCCAGTACTTC
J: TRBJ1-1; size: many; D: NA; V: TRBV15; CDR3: CASGRNTEAFF; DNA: TGTGCCAGCGGAAGGAACACTGAAGCTTTCTTT
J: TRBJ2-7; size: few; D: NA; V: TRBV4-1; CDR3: CASSQGQVTYEQYF; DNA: TGCGCCAGCAGCCAAGGGCAGGTCACCTACGAGCAGTACTTC
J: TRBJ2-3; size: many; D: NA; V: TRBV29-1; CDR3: CSVEGGLRGTQYF; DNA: TGCAGCGTTGAAGGGGGTCTGAGAGGTACGCAGTATTTT